The rows below give T cell receptor beta chains drawn from one sample of a study of graft-versus-host responses after intestinal transplantation. Generated by immunoSEQ multiplex PCR, the TCRdb table keeps only in-frame clones and is missing some. The sample has some 21,000 clones, 30% to 40% seen once; the top ten hold about 9.2%. The sample here was alloreactive CD8+ T cells from a mixed lymphocyte reaction culture, taken before intestinal transplant. These receptors were obtained from a human patient who received an intestinal transplant. Each CDR3 is given with its conserved first and last residue. Fields, in order: D gene, V gene, J gene, clone size, CDR3 protein, CDR3 DNA. A D gene is named only where the DNA matches it firmly. Size is omitted from some rows. Given values are once, few, many or a class for expanded clones.

TRBD2,TRBV7-6,TRBJ2-5,.,CASSLPKTGTSGQETQYF,TGTGCCAGCAGCCTACCAAAGACCGGGACTAGCGGCCAAGAGACCCAGTACTTC
.,TRBV13,TRBJ2-7,few,CASSSHGVTYEQYF,TGTGCCAGCAGCTCCCACGGGGTCACCTACGAGCAGTACTTC
.,TRBV11-3,TRBJ2-5,.,CASSLEARSLETQYF,TGTGCCAGCAGCTTAGAGGCCCGTTCTCTGGAGACCCAGTACTTC
TRBD1,TRBV10-3,TRBJ1-5,.,CAVGQGDSNQPQHF,TGTGCCGTGGGACAGGGGGATAGCAATCAGCCCCAGCATTTT
TRBD2,TRBV11-2,TRBJ2-5,.,CASSPGLAGVLWGETQYF,TGTGCCAGCAGCCCCGGACTAGCGGGAGTTTTATGGGGGGAGACCCAGTACTTC
.,TRBV7-9,TRBJ2-7,.,CASSLSGGGRPEQYF,TGTGCCAGCAGCTTAAGCGGCGGGGGCCGACCGGAGCAGTACTTC
TRBD2,TRBV4-3,TRBJ2-7,few,CASSQGLAGSTYEQYF,TGCGCCAGCAGCCAAGGACTAGCGGGGTCTACCTACGAGCAGTACTTC
.,TRBV2,TRBJ2-7,.,CASSEAQGGGLAATYEQYF,TGTGCCAGCAGTGAAGCCCAAGGGGGAGGGCTAGCGGCGACCTACGAGCAGTACTTC
TRBD2,TRBV6-5,TRBJ2-7,.,CASGTSGPYEQYF,TGTGCCAGCGGGACTAGCGGGCCGTACGAGCAGTACTTC
.,TRBV7-9,TRBJ2-1,.,CASSLAVLASNEQFF,TGTGCCAGCAGCTTAGCGGTTCTAGCGTCCAATGAGCAGTTCTTC
TRBD2,TRBV27,TRBJ2-7,.,CASSLSGLSGVEQYF,TGTGCCAGCAGTTTATCGGGACTATCGGGGGTCGAGCAGTACTTC
.,TRBV5-4,TRBJ1-1,.,CASSFGGGADTEAFF,TGTGCCAGCAGCTTTGGGGGGGGCGCGGACACTGAAGCTTTCTTT
.,TRBV7-9,TRBJ1-2,.,CASSLAQWGNYGYTF,TGTGCCAGCAGCTTAGCTCAATGGGGAAACTATGGCTACACCTTC
TRBD2,TRBV27,TRBJ2-3,few,CASSSKAGGPADTQYF,TGTGCCAGCAGTTCAAAAGCGGGGGGGCCTGCAGATACGCAGTATTTT
.,TRBV7-9,TRBJ1-2,few,CASSHLGGIFAGYTF,TGTGCCAGCAGCCACCTGGGGGGGATCTTTGCTGGCTACACCTTC
TRBD2,TRBV5-1,TRBJ2-5,.,CASSFFGLEFLGRETQYF,TGCGCCAGCAGTTTTTTTGGACTAGAGTTTTTGGGGCGAGAGACCCAGTACTTC
.,TRBV19,TRBJ2-2,few,CASSPLVWTGELFF,TGTGCCAGTAGTCCGCTAGTTTGGACCGGGGAGCTGTTTTTT
.,TRBV20-1,TRBJ1-5,medium-sized,CSARDQPQHF,TGCAGTGCTAGAGATCAGCCCCAGCATTTT
.,TRBV7-6,TRBJ1-2,few,CASSGTMIYGYTF,TGTGCCAGCAGCGGTACAATGATCTATGGCTACACCTTC
.,TRBV7-2,TRBJ2-7,few,CASSLEAAYEQYF,TGTGCCAGCAGCTTAGAGGCAGCCTACGAGCAGTACTTC
.,TRBV18,TRBJ2-3,.,CASSPGITQYF,TGTGCCAGCTCACCGGGGATTACGCAGTATTTT
.,TRBV2,TRBJ2-7,.,CASRGAVTIYEQYF,TGTGCCAGCAGGGGGGCCGTAACCATTTACGAGCAGTACTTC
TRBD2,TRBV11-2,TRBJ2-7,many,CASSLEAGASYEQYF,TGTGCCAGCAGCTTAGAGGCGGGAGCCTCCTACGAGCAGTACTTC
.,TRBV5-4,TRBJ2-1,few,CASSLDLWILDGEQFF,TGTGCCAGCAGCTTGGACCTCTGGATCCTTGACGGTGAGCAGTTCTTC
TRBD2,TRBV7-3,TRBJ2-7,.,CASSLSSGGYEQYF,TGTGCCAGCAGCTTGTCTAGCGGGGGCTACGAGCAGTACTTC
.,TRBV7-6,TRBJ2-3,few,CASSQGSTDTQYF,TGTGCCAGCAGCCAGGGTAGCACAGATACGCAGTATTTT
.,TRBV12-5,TRBJ2-1,few,CASGPSTRSGYNEQFF,TGTGCTAGTGGCCCTAGTACCCGTAGCGGCTACAATGAGCAGTTCTTC
.,TRBV13,TRBJ1-2,.,CASSAGVSYGYTF,TGTGCCAGCAGTGCGGGCGTATCCTATGGCTACACCTTC
TRBD2,TRBV4-2,TRBJ2-7,.,CASSQETVTSGVAYEQYF,TGTGCCAGCAGCCAAGAGACCGTCACTAGCGGGGTGGCCTACGAGCAGTACTTC
.,TRBV5-4,TRBJ1-1,few,CASSLGALGGTEAFF,TGTGCCAGCAGCTTGGGGGCTTTGGGGGGTACTGAAGCTTTCTTT
.,TRBV19,TRBJ2-5,few,CASSRQWAKYRMETQYF,TGTGCCAGTAGTCGGCAGTGGGCCAAATATCGAATGGAGACCCAGTACTTC
TRBD1,TRBV4-1,TRBJ1-2,once,CASSQEETGFYGYTF,TGCGCCAGCAGCCAAGAAGAGACAGGGTTCTATGGCTACACCTTC
.,TRBV9,TRBJ1-1,.,CASSAAPGHGRTFF,TGTGCCAGCAGCGCAGCACCGGGACACGGGCGGACTTTCTTT
TRBD1,TRBV5-1,TRBJ1-4,.,CASSLGTGHNEKLFF,TGCGCCAGCAGCCTAGGGACAGGGCATAATGAAAAACTGTTTTTT
TRBD2,TRBV13,TRBJ2-1,.,CASSLQLAGGLGNEQFF,TGTGCCAGCAGCCTCCAACTAGCGGGAGGGCTTGGTAATGAGCAGTTCTTC
.,TRBV7-5,TRBJ1-5,.,CVRSLGGTERDQPQHF,TGTGTCAGAAGCTTAGGTGGGACAGAAAGAGATCAGCCCCAGCATTTT
.,TRBV19,TRBJ2-1,.,CASTPVRSTSAKQFF,TGTGCCAGTACCCCGGTACGGTCGACTAGTGCTAAGCAGTTCTTC
TRBD2,TRBV7-6,TRBJ2-1,.,CASSPAAGGPYNEQFF,TGTGCCAGCAGCCCAGCAGCGGGGGGCCCTTACAATGAGCAGTTCTTC
.,TRBV28,TRBJ2-3,.,CASSFLASIGDTQYF,TGTGCCAGCAGTTTCCTAGCTTCTATCGGGGATACGCAGTATTTT
TRBD2,TRBV5-1,TRBJ2-1,few,CARSLEGGGAGWWEQFF,TGCGCCCGCAGCTTGGAAGGCGGGGGGGCCGGGTGGTGGGAGCAGTTCTTC
TRBD1,TRBV25-1,TRBJ2-2,.,CASSDGTGDTGELFF,TGTGCCAGCAGTGATGGGACAGGAGACACCGGGGAGCTGTTTTTT
.,TRBV18,TRBJ2-7,few,CASSPFYEQYF,TGTGCCAGCTCGCCTTTCTACGAGCAGTACTTC
TRBD2,TRBV2,TRBJ2-3,.,CASSVSLADSTDTQYF,TGTGCCAGCAGTGTTAGTCTAGCGGACAGCACAGATACGCAGTATTTT
.,TRBV4-2,TRBJ1-5,.,CASSQVQANNQPQHF,TGTGCCAGCAGCCAAGTGCAGGCGAACAATCAGCCCCAGCATTTT
.,TRBV2,TRBJ1-1,.,CASSDGSTGTEAFF,TGTGCCAGCAGTGATGGGTCCACTGGGACTGAAGCTTTCTTT
.,TRBV6-5,TRBJ2-1,few,CASSFRGYNEQFF,TGTGCCAGCAGTTTTCGGGGGTACAATGAGCAGTTCTTC